Listed here is a single T cell receptor beta chain. Its antigen is unknown. This entry belongs to a study of type 1 regulatory T cells. Via MiXCR, TCRdb re-called the reads, giving one row per CDR3 protein. Altogether about 59,000 distinct CDR3 sequences are present, over 50% being singletons, with the ten largest covering around 1.9%. Trimming took 2 bases from V and 0 from J; bases not matched to a gene: 7. This CDR3 has 16 residues. CDR1 SGHTA and CDR2 FQGNSA come from the germline V gene. Sequencing was performed on cultured non-Tr1 T cells, either the whole culture or a sorted T cell fraction (not recorded which). The source is a human donor in good health. J is TRBJ2-7 and V is TRBV7-2; TRBD1 agrees at 7 bases. CDR3 sequence: CASSLNPQGTSYEQYF. For the CDR3, the DNA is TGTGCCAGCAGCTTAAACCCACAGGGGACCTCCTACGAGCAGTACTTC.